The 30 T cell receptor beta chains below come from one sample, sequenced in a study of T cell repertoires in cytomegalovirus infection. Using its own MiXCR run on the reads, TCRdb lists one record per CDR3 protein. The repertoire consists of around 900,000 distinct CDR3 sequences, with roughly a third occurring once and the leading ten covering 13%. No cognate antigen is known for these TCRs. The sample here was cultured CD8+ T cells from PBMCs, taken from culture after CMV antigen stimulation. These receptors came from a human donor in good health (CMV status not recorded). Some clones in this sample may be carry-over from other donors' samples.

This chain uses TRBV5-1 with TRBJ2-1; maybe TRBD2 (6 bases). The germline V gene encodes CDR1 SGHRS and CDR2 YFSETQ. This CDR3 is 16 amino acids long. Deletions cut 0 bases from V and 8 bases from J, with 18 bases between. The CDR3 here is CASSLATGEDVYEQFF. The CDR3 DNA is TGCGCCAGCAGCTTGGCTACGGGGGAGGATGTCTATGAGCAGTTCTTC.

The chain couples TRBV10-3 to TRBJ1-5; D possibly corresponds to TRBD1 (5 bases). The CDR3 is 13 residues long. Trimming shortened V by 6 bases and J by 0 bases, and 6 bases separated the two germline ends. Germline-derived CDR1 and CDR2 are ENHRY and SYGVKD. CDR3: CAISDSSNQPQHF. The CDR3 coding sequence is TGTGCCATCAGCGACAGTAGCAATCAGCCCCAGCATTTT.

This clonotype was observed a few times. The V and J genes are TRBV27 and TRBJ2-2; tentative D call: TRBD1 (6 bases). CDR1 MNHEY and CDR2 SMNVEV come from the germline V gene (reference sequence). CDR3 length: 14 amino acids. Trimming removed 7 bases from V and 7 bases from J, with 16 bases in between. The CDR3 region is CASIHTWGHGELFF. The CDR3 DNA sequence: TGTGCCAGCATCCACACTTGGGGGCACGGGGAGCTGTTTTTT.

The chain joins TRBV14 to TRBJ2-2, with TRBD1 as a possible D gene (5 bases). This CDR3 is 13 amino acids long. Germline CDR1 is SGHDN and CDR2 is FVKESK. Trimming took 0 bases from V and 13 from J, leaving 12 bases between them. The CDR3 spells CASSQERTTVLFF. The CDR3 DNA reads TGTGCCAGCAGCCAAGAGAGGACAACGGTGCTGTTTTTT.

The chain carries TRBV27 and TRBJ2-1; D is ambiguous. The CDR3 runs 12 residues. Germline CDR1 is MNHEY and CDR2 is SMNVEV (reference sequence). V was clipped by 6 bases and J by 10 bases, with 13 bases between them. CDR3 protein: CASSPREEEQFF. The DNA for the CDR3 is TGTGCCAGCAGCCCTAGGGAAGAAGAGCAGTTCTTC.

This sequence joins TRBV9 and TRBJ1-3; D gene ambiguous. V dropped 4 bases and J dropped 3 bases, with 14 bases sitting between them. Germline CDR1 and CDR2: SGDLS and YYNGEE. This CDR3 contains 15 residues. In DNA, the CDR3 is TGTGCCAGCAGCCCCCGCCCGCTTGGTGGAAACACCATATATTTT. Protein product: CASSPRPLGGNTIYF.

The genes are TRBV7-6 and TRBJ2-1, with 9 bases lining up with TRBD1. Germline V gives CDR1 SGHVS, CDR2 FNYEAQ. The CDR3 spans 16 residues. The J segment lost 8 bases and the V segment lost 5 bases, leaving 13 bases of the junction unmatched. The CDR3 sequence is CASSLTGGTGSYEQFF. CDR3 nucleotides: TGTGCCAGCAGCCTTACCGGCGGGACAGGGAGTTATGAGCAGTTCTTC. Based on the CDR3 plus reference TRBV7-6 and TRBJ2-1, the full variable domain is GAGVSQSPRYKVTKRGQDVALRCDPISGHVSLYWYRQALGQGPEFLTYFNYEAQQDKSGLPNDRFSAERPEGSISTLTIQRTEQRDSAMYRCASSLTGGTGSYEQFFGPGTRLTVL.

For this clonotype: Sequence at one end of the junction differs from germline and may be a read error. The rearrangement joins TRBV7-6 to TRBJ2-3; D is perhaps TRBD1 (8 bases). The germline gives CDR1 SGHVS, CDR2 FNYEAQ. The CDR3 totals 16 residues. The CDR3 coding sequence is TGTGACAGCAGCTTCGATTACAGGGGGGGTACAGATACGCAGTATTTT. Residues: CDSSFDYRGGTDTQYF.

This clonotype was detected once. This chain links TRBV7-6 with TRBJ2-3; D call uncertain. This CDR3 comprises 16 residues. CDR1 and CDR2 (germline): SGHVS, FNYEAQ. V lost 5 bases and J lost 0, with 15 bases in between. Here the CDR3 reads CASSLRNGVSTDTQYF. DNA for the CDR3: TGTGCCAGCAGCCTTAGAAATGGAGTTAGCACAGATACGCAGTATTTT.

In its sample, this clonotype was seen many times. CDR3 sequence reads: CASSQTVVASPLHF. The CDR3 region has the DNA TGTGCCAGCAGCCAGACAGTAGTGGCTTCACCCCTCCACTTT. The chain joins TRBV7-2 to TRBJ1-6, with D tentatively TRBD1 (5 bases). Per the germline V gene, CDR1 is SGHTA and CDR2 is FQGNSA. Deletions cut 5 bases from V and 9 bases from J, with 14 bases between. The CDR3 has 14 amino acids.

This clonotype was recorded many times. V is TRBV7-8 and J is TRBJ2-1, with 9 bases that match TRBD1. CDR1 and CDR2 (germline): SGHVS, FQNEAQ. With V trimmed by 4 bases and J by 6 bases, 16 bases remained unmatched. This CDR3 comprises 18 residues. The CDR3: CASSSPGQGPWVGNEQFF. DNA of the CDR3: TGTGCCAGCAGCTCGCCGGGACAGGGCCCTTGGGTTGGCAATGAGCAGTTCTTC.

As regards this clonotype: One junction end does not reproduce the germline sequence, and a read error may be involved. The chain links TRBV12-3 or TRBV12-4 to TRBJ2-1, with D unresolved. The CDR3 has 14 amino acids. CDR3 region: CANSFLKVYNEQFF. CDR3 in DNA: TGTGCCAACAGTTTCTTAAAAGTCTACAATGAGCAGTTCTTC.

This clonotype has ten or more counts. J is TRBJ2-1 and V is TRBV6-1; possibly TRBD1 or TRBD2 for D (6 bases each). Trimming removed 2 bases at V and 2 bases at J, with 13 bases between. Germline V gene sequence: CDR1 MNHNS, CDR2 SASEGT. This CDR3 is 16 amino acids long. CDR3 nucleotide sequence: TGTGCCAGCAGTGAAATGGGCGGGACAACCTACAATGAGCAGTTCTTC. This translates into CASSEMGGTTYNEQFF.

For this clonotype: Since the CDR3 does not end with the conserved phenylalanine or tryptophan, this likely comes from a read error. V usage is TRBV7-6 and J usage is TRBJ2-1; D remains unclear. Germline values: CDR1 SGHVS, CDR2 FNYEAQ. The ends were cut back, 0 bases at V and 2 bases at J, with 2 bases in the middle. This CDR3 has 13 amino acids. The CDR3 sequence: CASSLAPYNEQFS. The CDR3 bases are TGTGCCAGCAGCTTAGCGCCCTACAATGAGCAGTTCTCC.

A few counts support this clonotype. V and J are TRBV6-1 and TRBJ1-5; D is undetermined. The CDR3 is 14 residues long. Germline-derived CDR1 and CDR2 are MNHNS and SASEGT. V gave up 0 bases and J gave up 3 bases, with 6 bases separating them. In nucleotides, the CDR3 is TGTGCCAGCAGTGAAGCAGGCTACAATCAGCCCCAGCATTTT. Amino acid sequence: CASSEAGYNQPQHF.

This chain uses TRBV6-6 with TRBJ1-2; TRBD1 is a possible D gene (5 bases). V lost 6 bases and J 5 bases, leaving 19 bases between the germline ends. The CDR3 extends over 15 amino acids. Germline CDR1 and CDR2: MNHNY and SVGAGI (reference sequence). The CDR3 DNA sequence: TGTGCCAGCAGCGACCCGGGGCCTGAGGATTATGGCTACACCTTC. Residues: CASSDPGPEDYGYTF.

In this sample, this clonotype turned up many times. The chain links TRBV7-6 to TRBJ2-1; TRBD1 might be the D (5 bases). The V gene lost 1 base and the J gene lost 0 bases, with 10 bases spanning the gap. The CDR3 extends over 16 amino acids. Germline CDR1 reads SGHVS; CDR2 reads FNYEAQ. For the CDR3, the DNA is TGTGCCAGCAGCTTAGAAGGGGCGAGCTCCTACAATGAGCAGTTCTTC. Its translation: CASSLEGASSYNEQFF.

The genes are TRBV10-3 and TRBJ2-7; D is unclear. V lost 7 bases and J lost 5, with 6 bases in between. This CDR3 is 10 amino acids long. Germline CDR1 ENHRY, CDR2 SYGVKD. The DNA for the CDR3 is TGTGCCATCACCGAAGACGAGCAGTACGTC. Amino acid sequence: CAITEDEQYV.

This clonotype has a handful of counts. The chain employs TRBV4-1 and TRBJ1-1, with D possibly TRBD1 on 5 matching bases. Trimming removed 2 bases from V and 4 bases from J, with 11 bases in between. CDR3 size: 14 residues. CDR1 is MGHRA, CDR2 YSYEKL, per germline. CDR3 in DNA: TGCGCCAGCAGCCAACCTGGGACCGTCACTGAAGCTTTCTTT. As protein: CASSQPGTVTEAFF.

This chain uses TRBV27 with TRBJ1-6; D gene ambiguous. CDR1 is MNHEY and CDR2 is SMNVEV in the germline V gene (reference sequence). The CDR3 spans 15 residues. The V and J ends lost 6 bases and 7 bases respectively, with 16 bases between them. The CDR3 spells CASRGMGRTNSPLHF. The CDR3 nucleotides read TGTGCCAGCAGGGGGATGGGCAGGACCAATTCACCCCTCCACTTT.

This clonotype was seen more than once but under ten times. This chain connects TRBV20-1 to TRBJ2-3; maybe TRBD2 (5 bases). The germline gives CDR1 DFQATT, CDR2 SNEGSKA (reference sequence). This CDR3 contains 12 residues. Trimming shortened V by 6 bases and J by 4 bases, and 11 bases separated the two germline ends. The CDR3 region has the DNA TGCAGTGCCTCGAGAGGGTCAGATACGCAGTATTTT. This codes for CSASRGSDTQYF.

V usage is TRBV10-3 and J usage is TRBJ2-7; D is possibly TRBD2 (7 bases). The V end was cut by 3 bases, the J end by 0 bases, with 15 bases between. Germline V gives CDR1 ENHRY, CDR2 SYGVKD. This CDR3 has 16 amino acids. The CDR3 is CAISESGTTFSYEQYV. Written as DNA, the CDR3 is TGTGCCATCAGTGAAAGCGGGACAACTTTCTCCTACGAGCAGTACGTC.

This clonotype was counted a few times. V is TRBV4-2 and J is TRBJ2-1; D possibly matches TRBD1 or TRBD2 (5 bases each). The CDR3 has 13 residues. The germline CDR1 and CDR2 sequences are LGHNA and YNFKEQ. Deletions cut 0 bases from V and 10 bases from J, with 10 bases between. As DNA, the CDR3 is TGTGCCAGCAGCCAAGAGATGGGACGCGAGCAGTTCTTC. Protein product: CASSQEMGREQFF.

V usage is TRBV28 and J usage is TRBJ2-3, with 7 bases matching TRBD2. V dropped 1 base and J dropped 6; count of bases not matched to a gene: 13. The CDR3 contains 17 residues. Germline V gene sequence: CDR1 MDHEN, CDR2 SYDVKM. This CDR3 reads CASSLLARTRSFDTQYF. The CDR3 region has the DNA TGTGCCAGCAGTTTATTGGCCCGGACTAGAAGCTTCGATACGCAGTATTTT.

This clonotype was recorded many times. DNA of the CDR3: TGTGCCAGCAGCTTAGGCCAGGGGAGACCCATGAACACTGAAGCTTTCTTT. Residues: CASSLGQGRPMNTEAFF. The rearrangement links TRBV7-2 to TRBJ1-1, with a tentative D call TRBD1 (6 bases). The CDR3 sequence is 17 residues long. Germline-derived CDR1 and CDR2 are SGHTA and FQGNSA. Trimming cost V 1 base and J 0 bases, with 15 bases left between them.

This clonotype was detected many times. This chain uses TRBV7-6 with TRBJ2-1, with 9 positions matching TRBD2. The CDR3 extends over 17 amino acids. V lost 2 bases, J lost 4 bases, and 9 bases stayed unmatched. The germline CDR1 and CDR2 sequences are SGHVS and FNYEAQ. As DNA, the CDR3 is TGTGCCAGCAGCTTAAGGCGGGGGGGTCCCCTATACAATGAGCAGTTCTTC. Protein product: CASSLRRGGPLYNEQFF.

The table lists this clonotype with many counts. The chain links TRBV7-6 to TRBJ2-2; 7 bases map to TRBD1. J was trimmed by 3 bases and V by 3 bases; bases with no gene match: 10. Germline CDR1 reads SGHVS; CDR2 reads FNYEAQ. The CDR3 extends over 17 amino acids. DNA for the CDR3: TGTGCCAGCAGCTTGCGTTTCACAGGGGAGCACACCGGGGAGCTGTTTTTT. It specifies CASSLRFTGEHTGELFF. Looking up the rest from reference TRBV7-6 and TRBJ2-2 gives the full variable domain: GAGVSQSPRYKVTKRGQDVALRCDPISGHVSLYWYRQALGQGPEFLTYFNYEAQQDKSGLPNDRFSAERPEGSISTLTIQRTEQRDSAMYRCASSLRFTGEHTGELFFGEGSRLTVL.

This clonotype was counted only a few times. The CDR3, as DNA: TGTGCCAGCAGTACCCGGGTACAGGCCCCATCCTACGAGCAGTACTTC. As protein: CASSTRVQAPSYEQYF. This chain uses TRBV7-9 with TRBJ2-7; weak D call: TRBD1 (5 bases). The CDR3 is made up of 16 amino acids. The V gene lost 6 bases and the J gene lost 1 base, with 19 bases spanning the gap. Germline CDR1 and CDR2: SEHNR and FQNEAQ (reference sequence). Based on the CDR3 plus reference TRBV7-9 and TRBJ2-7, the full variable domain is DTGVSQNPRHKITKRGQNVTFRCDPISEHNRLYWYRQTLGQGPEFLTYFQNEAQLEKSRLLSDRFSAERPKGSFSTLEIQRTEQGDSAMYLCASSTRVQAPSYEQYFGPGTRLTVT.

The chain combines TRBV27 with TRBJ1-1; tentative D call: TRBD1 (5 bases). V dropped 0 bases and J dropped 1 base, with 9 bases sitting between them. This CDR3 contains 15 residues. Germline V CDR1 and CDR2: MNHEY, SMNVEV (reference sequence). CDR3 in amino acids: CASSLSRGWNTEAFF. For the CDR3, the DNA is TGTGCCAGCAGTTTATCGCGGGGGTGGAACACTGAAGCTTTCTTT.

This sequence joins TRBV29-1 and TRBJ2-2; D perhaps matches TRBD1 (6 bases). CDR1 and CDR2 (germline): SQVTM, ANQGSEA. The CDR3 consists of 16 residues. The V gene lost 1 base and the J gene lost 3 bases, with 15 bases spanning the gap. CDR3: CSVEVLQGEDTGELFF. CDR3 sequence (DNA): TGCAGCGTTGAAGTGCTACAGGGTGAGGACACCGGGGAGCTGTTTTTT.